This T cell receptor (beta chain) was sequenced in a study of human T cells and chemical hapten exposure. The study's findings and limits: Once DPC sensitization occurred, TCRs above 1 in 1000 frequency showed no change.

Time point indicated: patch test 2, 6 weeks after DPC sensitization. Treatment denoted: therapeutic diphenylcyclopropenone sensitization with weekly scalp DPC. TCRdb reanalysed the RACE reads using MiXCR and keeps one entry per CDR3 protein. The sample consists of fewer than 80,000 distinct CDR3 sequences, about a tenth of them appearing once. For this clonotype: Its target is unknown.

The CDR3 totals 15 residues. With 3 bases removed from V and 6 bases from J, the gap between germline ends came to 13 bases. In germline, CDR1 is KGHDR, CDR2 SFDVKD. This clonotype was obtained from a woman aged 45 to 65 with alopecia areata. Some clones in this sample may be carry-over from other donors' samples. Source: whole blood, taken in connection with sensitization to the hapten diphenylcyclopropenone (DPC). V and J are TRBV24-1 and TRBJ2-2; D may correspond to TRBD1 or TRBD2 (6 bases each). The CDR3 here is CATSDVGGRSGELFF. In DNA, the CDR3 is TGTGCCACCAGTGATGTGGGGGGCCGCTCCGGGGAGCTGTTTTTT.